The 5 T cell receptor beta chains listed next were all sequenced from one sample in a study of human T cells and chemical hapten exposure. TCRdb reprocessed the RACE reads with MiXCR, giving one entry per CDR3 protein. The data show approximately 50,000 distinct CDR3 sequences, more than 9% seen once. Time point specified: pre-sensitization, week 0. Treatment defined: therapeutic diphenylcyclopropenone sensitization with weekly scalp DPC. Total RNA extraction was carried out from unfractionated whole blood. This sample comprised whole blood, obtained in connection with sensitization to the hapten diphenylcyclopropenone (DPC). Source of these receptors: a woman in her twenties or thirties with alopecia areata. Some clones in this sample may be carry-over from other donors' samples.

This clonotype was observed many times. The CDR3 region has the DNA TGTGCCAGCAGTCGGGACAGGGGCTACGAGCAGTACTTC. This translates into CASSRDRGYEQYF. The chain carries TRBV12-3 or TRBV12-4 and TRBJ2-7; 10 nucleotides line up with TRBD1. V shed 5 bases and J 3 bases; nucleotides not matched to a gene: 1. The CDR3 consists of 13 residues.

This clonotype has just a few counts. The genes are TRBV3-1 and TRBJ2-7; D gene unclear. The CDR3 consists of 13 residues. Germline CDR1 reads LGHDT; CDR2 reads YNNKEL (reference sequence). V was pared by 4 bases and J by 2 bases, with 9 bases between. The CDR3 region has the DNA TGTGCCAGCAGCCCGCGGCGCGCCTACGAGCAGTACTTC. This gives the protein CASSPRRAYEQYF.

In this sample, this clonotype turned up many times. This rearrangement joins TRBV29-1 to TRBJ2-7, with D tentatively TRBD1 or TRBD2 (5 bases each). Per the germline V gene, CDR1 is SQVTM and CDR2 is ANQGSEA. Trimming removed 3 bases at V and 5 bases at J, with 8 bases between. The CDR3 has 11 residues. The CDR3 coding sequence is TGCAGCGTTGAGTGGGGGAACGAGCAGTACTTC. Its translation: CSVEWGNEQYF.

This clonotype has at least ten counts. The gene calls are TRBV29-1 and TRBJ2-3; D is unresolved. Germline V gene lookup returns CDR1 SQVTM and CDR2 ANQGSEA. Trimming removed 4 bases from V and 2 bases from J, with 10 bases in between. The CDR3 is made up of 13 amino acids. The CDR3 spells CSVAAPLTDTQYF. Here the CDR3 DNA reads TGCAGCGTTGCCGCCCCCCTCACAGATACGCAGTATTTT.

The CDR3 DNA follows: TGTGCCAGCAGCCCCGGACTAGCGGGGGGGCACGAGCAGTACTTC. This encodes CASSPGLAGGHEQYF. This chain uses TRBV12-3 or TRBV12-4 with TRBJ2-7; the match to TRBD2 covers 15 bases. The CDR3 length is 15 residues. Unmatched junction bases numbered 5, after V lost 6 bases and J lost 5 bases.